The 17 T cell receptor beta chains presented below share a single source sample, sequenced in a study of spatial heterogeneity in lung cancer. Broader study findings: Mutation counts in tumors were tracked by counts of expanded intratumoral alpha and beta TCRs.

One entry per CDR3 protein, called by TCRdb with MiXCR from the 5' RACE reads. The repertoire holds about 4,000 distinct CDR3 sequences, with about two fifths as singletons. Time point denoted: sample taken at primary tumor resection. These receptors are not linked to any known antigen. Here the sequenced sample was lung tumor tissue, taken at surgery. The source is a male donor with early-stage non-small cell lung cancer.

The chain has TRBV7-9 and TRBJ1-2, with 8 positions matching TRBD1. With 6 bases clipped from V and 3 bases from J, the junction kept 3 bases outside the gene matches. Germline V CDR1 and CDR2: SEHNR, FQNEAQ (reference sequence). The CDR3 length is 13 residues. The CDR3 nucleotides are TGTGCCAGCAGGGCGGGACAGGACTATGGCTACACCTTC. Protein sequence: CASRAGQDYGYTF.

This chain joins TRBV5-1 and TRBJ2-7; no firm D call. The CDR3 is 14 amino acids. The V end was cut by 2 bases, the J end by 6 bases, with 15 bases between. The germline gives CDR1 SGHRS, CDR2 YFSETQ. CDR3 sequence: CASSFRVGIGEQYF. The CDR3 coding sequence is TGCGCCAGCAGCTTCCGAGTCGGAATCGGCGAGCAGTACTTC. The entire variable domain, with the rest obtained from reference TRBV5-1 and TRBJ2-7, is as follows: KAGVTQTPRYLIKTRGQQVTLSCSPISGHRSVSWYQQTPGQGLQFLFEYFSETQRNKGNFPGRFSGRQFSNSRSEMNVSTLELGDSALYLCASSFRVGIGEQYFGPGTRLTVT.

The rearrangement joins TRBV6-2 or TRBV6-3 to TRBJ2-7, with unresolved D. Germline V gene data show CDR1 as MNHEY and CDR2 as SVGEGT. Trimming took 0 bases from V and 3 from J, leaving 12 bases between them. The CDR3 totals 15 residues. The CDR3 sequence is CASSYSNSVYYEQYF. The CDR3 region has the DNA TGTGCCAGCAGTTACTCTAACAGCGTGTACTACGAGCAGTACTTC.

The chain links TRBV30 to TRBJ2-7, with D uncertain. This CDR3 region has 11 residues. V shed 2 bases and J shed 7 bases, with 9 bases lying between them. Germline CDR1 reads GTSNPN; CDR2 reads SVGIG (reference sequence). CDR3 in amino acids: CAWSSSREQYF. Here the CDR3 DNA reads TGTGCCTGGAGTTCCTCTCGGGAGCAGTACTTC.

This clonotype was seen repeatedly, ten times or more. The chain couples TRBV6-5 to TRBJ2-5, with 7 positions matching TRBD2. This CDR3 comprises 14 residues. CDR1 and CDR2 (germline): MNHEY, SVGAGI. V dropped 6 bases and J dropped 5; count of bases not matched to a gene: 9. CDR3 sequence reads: CASSPTSTGETQYF. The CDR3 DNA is TGTGCCAGCAGCCCGACTAGCACCGGGGAGACCCAGTACTTC.

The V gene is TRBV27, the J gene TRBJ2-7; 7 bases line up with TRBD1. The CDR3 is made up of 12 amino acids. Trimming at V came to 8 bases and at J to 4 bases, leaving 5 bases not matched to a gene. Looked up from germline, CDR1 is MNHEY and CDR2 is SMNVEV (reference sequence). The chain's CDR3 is CASGRGIYEQYF. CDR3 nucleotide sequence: TGTGCCAGCGGCAGGGGGATTTACGAGCAGTACTTC.

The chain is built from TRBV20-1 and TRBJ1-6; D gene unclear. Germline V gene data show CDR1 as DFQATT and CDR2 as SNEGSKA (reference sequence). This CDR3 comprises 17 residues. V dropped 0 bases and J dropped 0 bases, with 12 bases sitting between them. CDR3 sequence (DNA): TGCAGTGCTAGAGAGTTCGGCAGGAGCTCCTATAATTCACCCCTCCACTTT. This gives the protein CSAREFGRSSYNSPLHF.

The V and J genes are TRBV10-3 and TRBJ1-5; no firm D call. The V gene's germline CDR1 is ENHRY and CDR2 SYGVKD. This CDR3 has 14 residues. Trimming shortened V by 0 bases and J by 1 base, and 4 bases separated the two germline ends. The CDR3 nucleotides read TGTGCCATCAGTGAGTCCGGGAGCAATCAGCCCCAGCATTTT. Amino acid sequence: CAISESGSNQPQHF.

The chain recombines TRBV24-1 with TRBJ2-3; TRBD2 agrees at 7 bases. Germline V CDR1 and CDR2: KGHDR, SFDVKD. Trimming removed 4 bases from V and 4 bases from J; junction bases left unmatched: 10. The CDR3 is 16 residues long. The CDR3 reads CATSDPSGGVPDTQYF. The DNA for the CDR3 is TGTGCCACCAGTGACCCGTCGGGGGGTGTCCCAGATACGCAGTATTTT.

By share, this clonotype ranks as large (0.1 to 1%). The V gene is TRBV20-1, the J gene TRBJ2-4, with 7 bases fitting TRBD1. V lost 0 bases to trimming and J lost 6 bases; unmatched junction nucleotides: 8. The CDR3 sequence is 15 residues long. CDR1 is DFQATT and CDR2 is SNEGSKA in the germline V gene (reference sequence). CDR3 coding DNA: TGCAGTGCTAGAGATCCCCACAGGGGATTAAACATTCAGTACTTC. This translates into CSARDPHRGLNIQYF.

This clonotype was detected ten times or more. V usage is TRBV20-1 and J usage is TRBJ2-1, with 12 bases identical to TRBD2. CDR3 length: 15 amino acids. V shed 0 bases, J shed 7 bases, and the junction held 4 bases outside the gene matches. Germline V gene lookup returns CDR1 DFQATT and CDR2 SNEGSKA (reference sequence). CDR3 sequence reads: CSARELAGGLNEQFF. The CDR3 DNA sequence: TGCAGTGCTAGAGAACTAGCGGGAGGACTAAATGAGCAGTTCTTC.

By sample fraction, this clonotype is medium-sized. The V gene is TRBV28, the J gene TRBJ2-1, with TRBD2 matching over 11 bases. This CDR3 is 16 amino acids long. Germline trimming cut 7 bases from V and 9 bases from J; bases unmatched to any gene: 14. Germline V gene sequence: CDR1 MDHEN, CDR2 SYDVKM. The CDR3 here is CASTLLAGESLGEQFF. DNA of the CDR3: TGTGCCAGCACGCTACTAGCGGGAGAGAGCTTGGGTGAGCAGTTCTTC.

The CDR3 nucleotides are TGCAGCGTTGAAGATCAGGCTAGCGGGGGTAGAAAGACCCAGTACTTC. It encodes CSVEDQASGGRKTQYF. The rearrangement links TRBV29-1 to TRBJ2-5; 10 bases map to TRBD2. Unmatched junction bases numbered 10, after V lost 0 bases and J lost 6 bases. The CDR3 has 16 residues. Germline-derived CDR1 and CDR2 are SQVTM and ANQGSEA.

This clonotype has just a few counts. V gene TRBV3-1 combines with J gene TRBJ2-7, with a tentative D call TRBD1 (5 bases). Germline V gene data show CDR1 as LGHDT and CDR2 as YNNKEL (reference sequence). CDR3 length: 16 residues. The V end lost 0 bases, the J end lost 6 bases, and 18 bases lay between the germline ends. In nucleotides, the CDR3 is TGTGCCAGCAGCCAAGATTTGAGGCAGGGTAACTCCGAGCAGTACTTC. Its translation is CASSQDLRQGNSEQYF.

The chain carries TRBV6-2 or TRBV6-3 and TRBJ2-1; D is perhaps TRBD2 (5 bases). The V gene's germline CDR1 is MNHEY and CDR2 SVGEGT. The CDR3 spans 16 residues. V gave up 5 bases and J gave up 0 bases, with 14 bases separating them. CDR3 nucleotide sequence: TGTGCCAGCAGTAACACACCGGGGAACTCCTACAATGAGCAGTTCTTC. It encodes CASSNTPGNSYNEQFF.

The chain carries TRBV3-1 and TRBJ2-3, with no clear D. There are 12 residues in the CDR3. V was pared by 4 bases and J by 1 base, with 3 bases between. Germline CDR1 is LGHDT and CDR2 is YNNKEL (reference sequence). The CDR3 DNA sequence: TGTGCCAGCAGCCTCCGCACAGATACGCAGTATTTT. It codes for CASSLRTDTQYF.

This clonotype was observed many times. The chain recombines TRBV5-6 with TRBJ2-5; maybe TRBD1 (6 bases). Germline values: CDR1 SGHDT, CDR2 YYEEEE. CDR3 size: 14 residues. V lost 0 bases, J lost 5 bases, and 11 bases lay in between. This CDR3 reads CASSLVGAYETQYF. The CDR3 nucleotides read TGTGCCAGCAGCTTGGTGGGGGCGTACGAGACCCAGTACTTC.